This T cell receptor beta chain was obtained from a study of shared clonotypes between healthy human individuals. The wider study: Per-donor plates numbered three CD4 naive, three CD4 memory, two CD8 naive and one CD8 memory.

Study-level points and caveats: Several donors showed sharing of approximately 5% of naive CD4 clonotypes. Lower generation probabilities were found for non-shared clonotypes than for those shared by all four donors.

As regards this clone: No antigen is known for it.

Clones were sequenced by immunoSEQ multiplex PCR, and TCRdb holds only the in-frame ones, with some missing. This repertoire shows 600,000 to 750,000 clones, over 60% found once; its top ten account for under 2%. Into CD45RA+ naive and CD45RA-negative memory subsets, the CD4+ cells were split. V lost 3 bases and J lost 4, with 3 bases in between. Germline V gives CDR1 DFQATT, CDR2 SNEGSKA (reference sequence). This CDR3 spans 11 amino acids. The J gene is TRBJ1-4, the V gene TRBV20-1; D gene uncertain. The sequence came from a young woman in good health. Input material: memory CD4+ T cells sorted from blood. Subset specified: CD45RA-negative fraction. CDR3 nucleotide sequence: TGCAGTGCTAGTTTTAATGAAAAACTGTTTTTT. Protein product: CSASFNEKLFF.